This TCR beta chain comes out of a study of blood T cells in healthy people across ages. A second PCR of roughly 6 to 12 cycles used a sample-barcoded 5' primer and a J-beta primer mix. TCRdb ran MiXCR on the 5' RACE reads and lists one entry per CDR3 protein. The sample includes about 900,000 distinct CDR3 sequences, about 44% of them seen just once. The length of the CDR3 is 14 residues. The V gene's germline CDR1 is SGHTA and CDR2 FQGNSA. The germline V and J ends were trimmed by 6 bases and 1 base, with 9 bases remaining between them. The sample holds many counts of this clonotype. Source material: blood. This sequence was found in a man aged 30-40 years in good health. The J gene is TRBJ2-2, the V gene TRBV7-2; D is tentatively TRBD1 or TRBD2 (5 bases each). The DNA of the CDR3 is TGTGCCAGCAGGGGGACGGGGAACACCGGGGAGCTGTTTTTT. It codes for CASRGTGNTGELFF. The whole variable domain, filled in from reference TRBV7-2 and TRBJ2-2, reads GAGVSQSPSNKVTEKGKDVELRCDPISGHTALYWYRQSLGQGLEFLIYFQGNSAPDKSGLPSDRFSAERTGGSVSTLTIQRTQQEDSAVYLCASRGTGNTGELFFGEGSRLTVL.